This T cell receptor beta chain was found in a study of T cells in Graves' hyperthyroidism and ophthalmopathy (dated by TCRdb to between 2017 and 2020). Context from the whole study: Peripheral blood was sampled at the time of initial diagnosis, prior to any treatment. The 100 or so discovery patients were randomly split 7:3 into training and test sets. Prospective prediction of ophthalmopathy was tested in an independent validation cohort of approximately 19 hyperthyroidism patients and 15 to 17 patients who later progressed to ophthalmopathy. The study also compared thyroid tissue and blood T-cell repertoires from several Graves' hyperthyroidism patients. Once sampling was done, hyperthyroidism patients were given methimazole at a starting dose of 30 mg daily, whereas ophthalmopathy patients were given high-dose intravenous methylprednisolone. A discovery cohort of around 98 patients, about 44 with Graves' ophthalmopathy and about 60 with stable Graves' hyperthyroidism, was used to find distinguishing TCR V-J signatures. The paper describes TCR Vbeta CDR3 sequencing of 130 to 150 peripheral blood samples, made up of 43 ophthalmopathy patients, 70 to 75 hyperthyroidism patients and about 17 progressor patients. General findings and caveats noted by the study authors: A 13 V-J signature model separated ophthalmopathy from stable hyperthyroidism, with approximately 87% sensitivity and roughly 84% specificity in cross-validation and 80%/75% in testing. During validation, the model predicted progression to ophthalmopathy a median of approximately 7 months ahead of onset, with around 71% sensitivity and 72% to 80% specificity. Sample size was not statistically predetermined, and blinding of investigators to group allocation was not performed. Most expanded thyroid clonotypes (frequency above 0.001) were also found in blood, which suggests that blood repertoires may mirror thyroid immune responses.

TCR beta CDR3 regions were amplified from RNA transcripts. The first round of RT-PCR for the TCR CDR3 was performed with the HTBI primer set and the Qiagen OneStep RT-PCR kit. The libraries were constructed in a second round of multiplex PCR and then size-selected and purified. Libraries were sequenced paired-end with 100 bp reads on an Illumina HiSeq2000. The study's processing was this. SOAPnuke was used to process the raw data, throwing out any read that contained adapters or uncalled bases, had a mean Phred below 15, or lacked an exact constant-primer or identifier match. High-quality paired reads were merged using COPE v1.2.5, and each unique nucleotide sequence was defined as a clonotype. MiTCR v1.1 was used to align the clonotypes against IMGT TRBV, TRBD and TRBJ reference segments. Analysis was restricted to V-J combinations with a frequency above 0.0001, which covered roughly 99% of repertoires. The TCS score was defined as F50 (clonal expansion) divided by E x V (chaos), with BLOSUM62-based TCRdist calculated between CDR3 peptides within each V-J. Welch's t-statistics and random forest reduced fewer than 600 V-J features to fewer than 15, which were used in a naive Bayes classifier (R e1071). The public reads were run again by TCRdb, first through fastp at Q25 and then through MiXCR, and only productive beta chains were kept. Entries that share a CDR3 protein sequence are merged under the most common genes and DNA. TCRdb, not the original authors, processed these V and J calls. This sample has under 350,000 distinct CDR3 sequences in its table, and about 17% of those were observed once. The top ten clones comprise approximately 57% of the sample.

This clonotype was seen ten or more times. Its recognized antigen is unknown. No qualities accompany the bases; no much larger clone lies one base away. Ophthalmopathy patients had moderately to severely active disease, Clinical Activity Score of at least 3, NOSPECS grade of at least 4, and duration under 3 months. Any patient with an uncontrolled infection, another autoimmune disease, pregnancy or lactation was excluded. Clinical symptoms, serum thyroxine and TRAb, thyroid ultrasound, and orbital computed tomography formed the basis for the diagnoses. Ficoll-Paque density gradient centrifugation was used to isolate PBMCs from 10 ml of fresh peripheral blood. Trizol reagent was used to extract total RNA, and RNA quality was then checked on an Agilent 2100 Bioanalyzer. Counted from cysteine to phenylalanine, this CDR3 has 15 amino acids. CDR3 DNA is the only sequence kept; it has 45 bases, read in frame from the first base. V loses 3 bases, J loses 0 bases, and the germline ends lie 9 bases apart. Per the germline V gene (reference sequence), SEHNR is the CDR1 and FQNEAQ is the CDR2.

The chain couples TRBV7-9 to TRBJ2-4; there is no confident call for the D gene. This TCR came from a woman aged 60-70 years with Graves' ophthalmopathy. The sequencing sample was made of blood. The CDR3 amino acid sequence is: CASSFLGGAKNIQYF. The DNA sequence is given as TGTGCCAGCAGCTTTCTTGGTGGAGCCAAAAACATTCAGTACTTC. With all but the CDR3 taken from the reference TRBV7-9 and TRBJ2-4 genes, the full variable domain is: DTGVSQNPRHKITKRGQNVTFRCDPISEHNRLYWYRQTLGQGPEFLTYFQNEAQLEKSRLLSDRFSAERPKGSFSTLEIQRTEQGDSAMYLCASSFLGGAKNIQYFGAGTRLSVL.